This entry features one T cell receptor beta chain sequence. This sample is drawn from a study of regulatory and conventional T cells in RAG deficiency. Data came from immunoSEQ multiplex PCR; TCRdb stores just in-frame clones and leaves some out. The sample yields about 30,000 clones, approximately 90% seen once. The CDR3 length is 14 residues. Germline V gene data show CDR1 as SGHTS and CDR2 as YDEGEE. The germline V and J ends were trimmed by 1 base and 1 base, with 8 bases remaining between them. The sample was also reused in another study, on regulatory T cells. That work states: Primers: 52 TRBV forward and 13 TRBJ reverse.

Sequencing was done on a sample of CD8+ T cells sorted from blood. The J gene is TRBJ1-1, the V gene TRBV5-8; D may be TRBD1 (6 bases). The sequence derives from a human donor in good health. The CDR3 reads CASSLTGQNTEAFF. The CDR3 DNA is TGTGCCAGCAGCTTGACGGGACAGAACACTGAAGCTTTCTTT.